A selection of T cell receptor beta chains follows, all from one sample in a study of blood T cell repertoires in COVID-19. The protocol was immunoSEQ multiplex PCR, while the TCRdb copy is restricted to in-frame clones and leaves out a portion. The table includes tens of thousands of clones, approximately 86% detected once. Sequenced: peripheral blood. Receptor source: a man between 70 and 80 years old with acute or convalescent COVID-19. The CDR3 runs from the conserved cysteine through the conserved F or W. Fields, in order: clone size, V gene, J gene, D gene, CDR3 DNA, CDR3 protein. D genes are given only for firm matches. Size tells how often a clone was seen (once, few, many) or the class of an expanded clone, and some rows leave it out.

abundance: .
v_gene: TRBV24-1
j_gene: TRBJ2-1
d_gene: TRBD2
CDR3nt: TGTGCCACCAGTGATTCGGCCCCTGCTACTAGCGGGAGGATCAATGAGCAGTTCTTC
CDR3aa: CATSDSAPATSGRINEQFF

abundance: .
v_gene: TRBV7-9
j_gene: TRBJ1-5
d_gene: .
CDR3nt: TGTGCCAGCAGCCTTATCAATCAGCCCCAGCATTTT
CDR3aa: CASSLINQPQHF

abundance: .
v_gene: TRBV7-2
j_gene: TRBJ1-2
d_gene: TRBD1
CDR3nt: TGTGCCAGCAGCTCGGGACAGGGTAACTATGGCTACACCTTC
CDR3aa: CASSSGQGNYGYTF

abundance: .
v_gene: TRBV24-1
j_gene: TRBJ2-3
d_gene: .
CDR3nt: TGTGCCACCAGTTTCCCAACGGAGAAGCAGTATTTT
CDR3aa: CATSFPTEKQYF

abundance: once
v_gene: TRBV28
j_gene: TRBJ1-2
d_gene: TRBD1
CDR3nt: TGTGCCAGTGGACAGGGGGCGGTTGGCTACACCTTC
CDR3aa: CASGQGAVGYTF

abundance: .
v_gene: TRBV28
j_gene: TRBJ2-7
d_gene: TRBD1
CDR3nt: TGTGCCAGCAGTGTCCGACAGGGGGCGCCCTACGAGCAGTACTTC
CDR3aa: CASSVRQGAPYEQYF

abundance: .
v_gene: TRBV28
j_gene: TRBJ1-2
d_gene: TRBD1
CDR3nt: TGTGCCAGCAGATCTACAGGGGGACCGGAGTATGGCTACACCTTC
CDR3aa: CASRSTGGPEYGYTF

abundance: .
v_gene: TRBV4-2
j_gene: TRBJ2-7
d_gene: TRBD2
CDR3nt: TGTGCCAGCAGCCGAGGACTAGCTGCCTCCTACGAGCAGTACTTC
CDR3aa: CASSRGLAASYEQYF

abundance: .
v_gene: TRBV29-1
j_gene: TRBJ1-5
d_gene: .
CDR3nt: TGCAGCGTTGTTGTACAGCCCAATCAGCCCCAGCATTTT
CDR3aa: CSVVVQPNQPQHF

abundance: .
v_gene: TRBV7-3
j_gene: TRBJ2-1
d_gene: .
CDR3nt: TGTGCCAGCAGCTTAGGACAGGGAGGGAAGTTCTTC
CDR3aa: CASSLGQGGKFF

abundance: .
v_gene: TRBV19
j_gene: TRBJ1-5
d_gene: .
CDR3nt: TGTGCCAGTAGGGGGAAGGGGCCCAGACAGCCCCAGCATTTT
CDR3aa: CASRGKGPRQPQHF

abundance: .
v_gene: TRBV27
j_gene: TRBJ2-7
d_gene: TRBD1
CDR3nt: TGTGCCAGCAGTCCCCGACAGGGATTCTACGAGCAGTACTTC
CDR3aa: CASSPRQGFYEQYF